This TCR beta chain was obtained from a study of Ad26.COV2.S vaccination and SARS-CoV-2 variants. For the study at large: Among those in the COV1001 Ad26.COV2.S trial arm was the donor.

This CDR3 spans 13 amino acids. V lost 10 bases, J lost 10 bases, and 9 bases stayed unmatched. Germline-derived CDR1 and CDR2 are MNHEY and SMNVEV (reference sequence). Treatment here: some 20 received Ad26.COV2.S at low or high dose, single or two shots; about five received placebo; per-sample allocation not given. Material that was analyzed had been drawn on day 63 after the first vaccine or placebo injection. Method: immunoSEQ multiplex PCR; TCRdb's copy keeps in-frame clones and lacks some. The sample holds about half a million clones; approximately 90% are singletons and the top ten take 1.5% to 2%.

The TCR originated in a person between 18 and 60 years old who received the Ad26.COV2.S COVID-19 vaccine or a placebo. The sample in question was peripheral blood, obtained in a trial of Ad26.COV2.S vaccine versus placebo. This chain connects TRBV27 to TRBJ1-4, with 10 bases aligning to TRBD1. In DNA, the CDR3 is TGTGCCACCTCCGGGACAGGGGAGGGAAAACTGTTTTTT. This gives the protein CATSGTGEGKLFF. Based on the CDR3 plus reference TRBV27 and TRBJ1-4, the full variable domain is EAQVTQNPRYLITVTGKKLTVTCSQNMNHEYMSWYRQDPGLGLRQIYYSMNVEVTDKGDVPEGYKVSRKEKRNFPLILESPSPNQTSLYFCATSGTGEGKLFFGSGTQLSVL.